A selection of T cell receptor beta chains follows, all from one sample in a study of T cell responses to AZD1222 COVID-19 vaccine. The protocol was immunoSEQ multiplex PCR, while the TCRdb copy is restricted to in-frame clones and leaves out a portion. The sample holds roughly 99,000 clones, around nine tenths seen once. Sequencing was performed on peripheral blood, taken on day 0 of AZD1222 vaccination. The source is an adult in good health. The CDR3 runs from the conserved cysteine through the conserved F or W. A D gene is named only where the DNA matches it firmly. Part of the rows lack a size; the others show once, few, many or a class for expanded clones.

D gene,V gene,clone size,J gene,CDR3 protein,CDR3 DNA
.,TRBV5-4,once,TRBJ2-3,CASRERGTDTQYF,TGTGCCAGCCGGGAGAGGGGCACAGATACGCAGTATTTT
TRBD2,TRBV29-1,.,TRBJ2-1,CSVAGGLNEQFF,TGCAGCGTCGCGGGGGGGCTGAATGAGCAGTTCTTC
.,TRBV6-6,.,TRBJ1-5,CASSLEGSGQPQHF,TGTGCCTCCTCGCTCGAGGGGAGCGGTCAGCCCCAGCATTTT
.,TRBV5-4,.,TRBJ1-6,CASSLFGQGSSPLHF,TGTGCCAGCAGCTTGTTTGGGCAGGGGTCTTCACCCCTCCACTTT
.,TRBV7-9,.,TRBJ1-6,CASSLSGRDSPLHF,TGTGCCAGCAGCTTGTCCGGGCGAGATTCACCCCTCCACTTT
TRBD1,TRBV7-9,few,TRBJ2-1,CASSLGTGGGHEQFF,TGTGCCAGCAGCCTAGGGACAGGGGGTGGTCATGAGCAGTTCTTC
TRBD1,TRBV5-1,.,TRBJ1-4,CASSPGWGQPNEKLFF,TGCGCCAGCAGCCCGGGCTGGGGACAGCCCAATGAAAAACTGTTTTTT
TRBD1,TRBV6-5,.,TRBJ2-5,CASSYLSQGETQYF,TGTGCCAGCAGTTATCTCTCACAGGGGGAGACCCAGTACTTC
.,TRBV24-1,.,TRBJ2-1,CATSSSGAARYNEQFF,TGTGCCACTTCTTCTTCAGGAGCGGCCCGCTACAATGAGCAGTTCTTC
.,TRBV27,once,TRBJ1-5,CASSLLGREPQHF,TGTGCCAGCAGTCTCCTAGGGAGGGAGCCCCAGCATTTT
.,TRBV6-2/TRBV6-3,once,TRBJ1-1,CASSYVPRGTEAFF,TGTGCCAGCAGTTACGTCCCACGAGGGACAGAAGCTTTCTTT
.,TRBV7-9,.,TRBJ1-2,CASSLVQGSGYTF,TGTGCCAGCAGCTTAGTTCAGGGAAGTGGCTACACCTTC
.,TRBV29-1,.,TRBJ1-2,CSVDRANYGYTF,TGCAGCGTTGACAGAGCTAACTATGGCTACACCTTC
TRBD1,TRBV6-2/TRBV6-3,.,TRBJ2-7,CASSYSRGLAYEQYF,TGTGCCAGCAGTTACTCAAGGGGGCTGGCCTACGAGCAGTACTTC
TRBD2,TRBV10-3,.,TRBJ2-7,CAISDNSGDTSYEQYF,TGTGCCATCAGTGACAATAGCGGGGATACTTCCTACGAGCAGTACTTC
.,TRBV7-7,.,TRBJ1-5,CASSLDSAAVSNQPQHF,TGTGCCAGCAGCCTAGACAGCGCTGCCGTTAGCAATCAGCCCCAGCATTTT
.,TRBV24-1,.,TRBJ2-5,CATSPSGTQETQYF,TGTGCCACCAGTCCCAGCGGCACCCAAGAGACCCAGTACTTC
.,TRBV7-8,.,TRBJ2-7,CASSFPGGEQYF,TGTGCCAGCAGCTTCCCCGGCGGAGAGCAGTACTTC
TRBD2,TRBV11-2,.,TRBJ2-1,CASSQLGLPREQFF,TGTGCCAGCAGCCAACTGGGACTACCCAGAGAGCAGTTCTTC
.,TRBV5-4,.,TRBJ1-1,CASSFDSTEAFF,TGTGCCAGCAGCTTCGACAGCACTGAAGCTTTCTTT
.,TRBV6-1,.,TRBJ2-7,CASSEETVVGLGVNYEQYF,TGTGCCAGCAGTGAAGAAACAGTTGTTGGACTTGGAGTAAACTACGAGCAGTACTTC
TRBD1,TRBV7-2,.,TRBJ1-5,CASSLNGRGVNQPQHF,TGTGCCAGCAGCTTAAACGGCAGGGGGGTCAATCAGCCCCAGCATTTT
TRBD1,TRBV5-4,.,TRBJ2-7,CASSPAGRQGYEQYF,TGTGCCAGCAGTCCGGCCGGCAGACAGGGCTACGAGCAGTACTTC
.,TRBV3-1/TRBV3-2,.,TRBJ1-6,CASSPAIFNSPLHF,TGTGCCAGCAGCCCCGCGATCTTTAATTCACCCCTCCACTTT
.,TRBV18,.,TRBJ2-7,CASSPLPFSPGGNEQYF,TGTGCCAGCTCACCACTTCCCTTTAGTCCAGGGGGGAACGAGCAGTACTTC
TRBD1,TRBV4-1,.,TRBJ1-5,CASSQGRAGRDRQPQHF,TGCGCCAGCAGCCAAGGCCGGGCCGGCCGGGACAGACAGCCCCAGCATTTT
.,TRBV14,.,TRBJ2-7,CASSQTNSYEQYF,TGTGCCAGCAGCCAAACTAATTCCTACGAGCAGTACTTC
.,TRBV13,.,TRBJ1-1,CASSLVVGAGRTEAFF,TGTGCCAGCAGCTTGGTTGTGGGGGCTGGAAGGACTGAAGCTTTCTTT
TRBD2,TRBV5-1,.,TRBJ2-7,CASSLGGGAFEQYF,TGCGCCAGCAGCTTGGGCGGGGGGGCGTTCGAGCAGTACTTC
.,TRBV5-1,.,TRBJ1-4,CASSATSPHEKLFF,TGCGCCAGCAGTGCGACCTCGCCACATGAAAAACTGTTTTTT
.,TRBV5-8,.,TRBJ1-3,CASSSRRVDSGNTIYF,TGTGCCAGCAGCTCGAGAAGGGTGGACTCTGGAAACACCATATATTTT